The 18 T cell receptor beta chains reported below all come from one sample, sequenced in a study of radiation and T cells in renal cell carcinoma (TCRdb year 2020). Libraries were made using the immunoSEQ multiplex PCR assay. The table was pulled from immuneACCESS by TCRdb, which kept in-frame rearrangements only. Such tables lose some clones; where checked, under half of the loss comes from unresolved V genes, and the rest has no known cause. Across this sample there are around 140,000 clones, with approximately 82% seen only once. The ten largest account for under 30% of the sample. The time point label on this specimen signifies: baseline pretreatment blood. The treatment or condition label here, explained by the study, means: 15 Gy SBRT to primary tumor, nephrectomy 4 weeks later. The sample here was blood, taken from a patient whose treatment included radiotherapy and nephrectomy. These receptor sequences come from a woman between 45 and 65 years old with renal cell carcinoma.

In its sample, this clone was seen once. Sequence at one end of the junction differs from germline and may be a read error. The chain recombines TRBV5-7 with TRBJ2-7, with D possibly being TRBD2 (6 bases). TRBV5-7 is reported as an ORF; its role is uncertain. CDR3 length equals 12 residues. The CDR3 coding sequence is TGTGCCCCCAGCCAGCGGGCTTCGGGTTGGTGCTTC. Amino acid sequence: CAPSQRASGWCF.

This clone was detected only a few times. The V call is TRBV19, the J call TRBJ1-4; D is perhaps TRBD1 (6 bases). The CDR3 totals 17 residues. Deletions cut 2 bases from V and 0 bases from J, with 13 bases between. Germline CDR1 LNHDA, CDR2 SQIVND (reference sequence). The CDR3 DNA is TGTGCCAGTAGTATATCGAGCCAGGGGACAACTAATGAAAAACTGTTTTTT. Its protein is CASSISSQGTTNEKLFF.

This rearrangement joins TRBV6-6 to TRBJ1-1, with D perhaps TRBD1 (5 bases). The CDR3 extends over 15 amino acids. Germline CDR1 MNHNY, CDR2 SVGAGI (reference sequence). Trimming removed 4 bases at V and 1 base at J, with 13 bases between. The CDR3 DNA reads TGTGCCAGCAGTTGGAGGGGATCAGGGAACACTGAAGCTTTCTTT. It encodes CASSWRGSGNTEAFF.

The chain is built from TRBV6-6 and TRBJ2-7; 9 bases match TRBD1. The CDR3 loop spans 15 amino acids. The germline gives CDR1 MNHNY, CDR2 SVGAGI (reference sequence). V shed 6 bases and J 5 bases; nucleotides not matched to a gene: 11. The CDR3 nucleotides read TGTGCCAGCAGGTCCCGAACAGGGGGCGCGGACGAGCAGTACTTC. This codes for CASRSRTGGADEQYF.

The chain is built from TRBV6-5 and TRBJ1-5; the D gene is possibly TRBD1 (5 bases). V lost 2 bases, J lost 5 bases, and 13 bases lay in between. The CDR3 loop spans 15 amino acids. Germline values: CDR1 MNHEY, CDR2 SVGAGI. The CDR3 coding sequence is TGTGCCAGCAGTTACCCAGACAGTCTCTATCAGCCCCAGCATTTT. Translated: CASSYPDSLYQPQHF.

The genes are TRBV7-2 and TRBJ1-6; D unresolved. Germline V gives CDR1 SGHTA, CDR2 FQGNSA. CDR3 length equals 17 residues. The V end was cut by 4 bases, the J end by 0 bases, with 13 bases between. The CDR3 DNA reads TGTGCCAGCAGCTCCCGGGTGGGGAGCTCCTATAATTCACCCCTCCACTTT. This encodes CASSSRVGSSYNSPLHF.

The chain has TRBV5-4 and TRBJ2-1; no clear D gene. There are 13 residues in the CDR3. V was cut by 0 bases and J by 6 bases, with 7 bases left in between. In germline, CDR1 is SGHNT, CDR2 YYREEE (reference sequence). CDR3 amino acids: CASSLDSFNEQFF. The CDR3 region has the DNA TGTGCCAGCAGCTTGGACAGCTTCAATGAGCAGTTCTTC.

Here the CDR3 DNA reads TGTGCCACCAGCAGAGTGGCAGGGCTAGCCTACGAGCAGTACTTC. Protein: CATSRVAGLAYEQYF. The V call is TRBV15, the J call TRBJ2-7; a weak D match, TRBD1 (5 bases). This CDR3 has 15 amino acids. V was shortened by 1 base and J by 2 bases, with 12 bases between the two germline ends. The germline V gene encodes CDR1 LNHNV and CDR2 YYDKDF (reference sequence).

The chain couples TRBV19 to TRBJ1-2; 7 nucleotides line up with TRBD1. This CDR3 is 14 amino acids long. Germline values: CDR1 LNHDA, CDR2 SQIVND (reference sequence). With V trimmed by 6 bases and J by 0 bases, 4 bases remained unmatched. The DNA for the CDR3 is TGTGCCAGTAGGCCGGGACAGTCTAACTATGGCTACACCTTC. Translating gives CASRPGQSNYGYTF.

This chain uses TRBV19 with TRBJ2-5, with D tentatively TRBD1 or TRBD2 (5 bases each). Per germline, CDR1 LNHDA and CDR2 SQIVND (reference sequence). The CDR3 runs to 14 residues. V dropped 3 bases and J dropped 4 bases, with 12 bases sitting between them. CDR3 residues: CASSMGVGPETQYF. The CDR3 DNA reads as TGTGCCAGTAGTATGGGAGTGGGACCAGAGACCCAGTACTTC.

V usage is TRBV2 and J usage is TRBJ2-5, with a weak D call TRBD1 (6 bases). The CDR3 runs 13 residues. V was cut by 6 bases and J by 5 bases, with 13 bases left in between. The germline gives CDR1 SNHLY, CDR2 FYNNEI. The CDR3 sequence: CASRNRASETQYF. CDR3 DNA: TGTGCCAGCAGAAACAGGGCGTCGGAGACCCAGTACTTC.

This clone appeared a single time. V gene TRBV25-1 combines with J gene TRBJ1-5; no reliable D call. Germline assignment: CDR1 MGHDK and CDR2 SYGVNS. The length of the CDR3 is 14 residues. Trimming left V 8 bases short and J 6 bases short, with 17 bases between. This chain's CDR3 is CASQQEGYGQPQHF. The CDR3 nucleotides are TGTGCCAGCCAACAAGAGGGATACGGTCAGCCCCAGCATTTT.

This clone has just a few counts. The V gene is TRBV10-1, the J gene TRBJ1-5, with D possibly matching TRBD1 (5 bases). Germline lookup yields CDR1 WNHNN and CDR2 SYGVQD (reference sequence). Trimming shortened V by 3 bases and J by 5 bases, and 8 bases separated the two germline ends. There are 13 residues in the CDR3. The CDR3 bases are TGCGCCAGCAGTGAATGGGGGGATCAGCCCCAGCATTTT. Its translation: CASSEWGDQPQHF.

The DNA for the CDR3 is TGTGCCAGCAGTTTAATAGGGGAGGGGAACTATGGCTACACCTTC. It yields the protein CASSLIGEGNYGYTF. The rearrangement joins TRBV27 to TRBJ1-2; D might be TRBD1 (5 bases). Trimming removed 2 bases from V and 2 bases from J, with 12 bases in between. Per germline, CDR1 MNHEY and CDR2 SMNVEV (reference sequence). The length of the CDR3 is 15 residues.

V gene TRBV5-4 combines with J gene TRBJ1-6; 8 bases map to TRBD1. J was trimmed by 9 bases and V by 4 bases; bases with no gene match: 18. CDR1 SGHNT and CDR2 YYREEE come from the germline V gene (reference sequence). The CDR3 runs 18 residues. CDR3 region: CASSPGAGGASLLSPLHF. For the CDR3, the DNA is TGTGCCAGCAGCCCGGGGGCAGGGGGCGCGTCTTTACTTTCACCCCTCCACTTT.

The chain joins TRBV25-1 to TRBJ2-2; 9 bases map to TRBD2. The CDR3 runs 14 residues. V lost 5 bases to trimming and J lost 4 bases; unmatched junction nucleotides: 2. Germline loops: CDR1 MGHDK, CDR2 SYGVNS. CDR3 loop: CASSLAGVTGELFF. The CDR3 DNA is TGTGCCAGCAGTTTAGCGGGAGTCACCGGGGAGCTGTTTTTT.

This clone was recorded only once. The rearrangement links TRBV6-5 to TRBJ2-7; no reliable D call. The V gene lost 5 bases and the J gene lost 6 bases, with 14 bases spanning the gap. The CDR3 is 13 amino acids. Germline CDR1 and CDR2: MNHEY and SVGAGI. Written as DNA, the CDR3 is TGTGCCAGCAGTCCATCCGACTGGGGCGAGCAGTACTTC. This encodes CASSPSDWGEQYF.

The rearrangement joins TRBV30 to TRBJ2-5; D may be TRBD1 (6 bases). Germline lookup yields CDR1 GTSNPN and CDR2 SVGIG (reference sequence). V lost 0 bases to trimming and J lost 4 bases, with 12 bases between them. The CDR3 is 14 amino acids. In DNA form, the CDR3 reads TGTGCCTGGAGTGTACAGGGTGGAGGAGAGACCCAGTACTTC. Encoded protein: CAWSVQGGGETQYF.